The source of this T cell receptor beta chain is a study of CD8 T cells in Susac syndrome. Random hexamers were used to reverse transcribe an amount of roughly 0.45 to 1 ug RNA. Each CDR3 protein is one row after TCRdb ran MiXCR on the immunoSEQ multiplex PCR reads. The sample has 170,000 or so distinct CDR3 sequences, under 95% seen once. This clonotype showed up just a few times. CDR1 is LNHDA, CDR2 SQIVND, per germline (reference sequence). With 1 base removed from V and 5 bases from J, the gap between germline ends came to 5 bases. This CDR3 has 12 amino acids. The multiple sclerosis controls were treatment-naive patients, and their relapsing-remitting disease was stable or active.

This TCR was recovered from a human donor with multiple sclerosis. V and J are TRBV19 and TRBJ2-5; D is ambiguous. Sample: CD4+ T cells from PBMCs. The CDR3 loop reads CASSIAGETQYF. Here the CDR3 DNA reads TGTGCCAGTAGTATAGCAGGCGAGACCCAGTACTTC. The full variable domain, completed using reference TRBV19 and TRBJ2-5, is DGGITQSPKYLFRKEGQNVTLSCEQNLNHDAMYWYRQDPGQGLRLIYYSQIVNDFQKGDIAEGYSVSREKKESFPLTVTSAQKNPTAFYLCASSIAGETQYFGPGTRLLVL.